These 28 T cell receptor beta chains share one sample of origin, sequenced in a study of T cells after yellow fever vaccination. A single record per CDR3 protein comes from TCRdb applying MiXCR to the 5' RACE reads. Altogether 160,000 or so distinct CDR3 sequences are present, more than 5.5% being singletons, with the ten largest covering 2.5% to 3%. The specimen was CD4+ T cells sorted from PBMCs, collected less than 6 days after the first yellow fever vaccination. The receptor source for this set is a man younger than 35 who received the YFV17D yellow fever vaccine.

This clonotype was detected ten times or more. This sequence joins TRBV2 and TRBJ2-3, with unresolved D. V was pared by 3 bases and J by 9 bases, with 10 bases between. The CDR3 is made up of 12 amino acids. Germline V CDR1 and CDR2: SNHLY, FYNNEI. The CDR3 spells CASSEVRSTQYF. For the CDR3, the DNA is TGTGCCAGCAGTGAGGTCCGAAGCACGCAGTATTTT.

This clonotype was picked up a small number of times. CDR3 residues: CASSAGTSGLYEQYF. The CDR3 bases are TGCGCCAGCAGCGCCGGGACTAGCGGCCTCTACGAGCAGTACTTC. V is TRBV5-1 and J is TRBJ2-7, with 11 nucleotides matching TRBD2. The CDR3 contains 15 residues. The V gene end was trimmed by 4 bases and the J gene end by 3 bases; junction bases not matched to a gene: 6. Germline V gene data show CDR1 as SGHRS and CDR2 as YFSETQ.

The table lists this clonotype with many counts. This CDR3 reads CASSPGSGENIQYF. The CDR3 DNA reads as TGTGCCAGCTCACCGGGGTCAGGCGAAAACATTCAGTACTTC. The genes are TRBV18 and TRBJ2-4, with D uncertain. V was shortened by 3 bases and J by 5 bases, with 11 bases between the two germline ends. Germline CDR1 is KGHSH and CDR2 is LQKENI. This CDR3 region has 14 residues.

This clonotype was recorded many times. The chain joins TRBV5-6 to TRBJ1-1; TRBD1 is a possible D gene (5 bases). Looked up from germline, CDR1 is SGHDT and CDR2 is YYEEEE. The CDR3 spans 13 residues. V lost 4 bases, J lost 8 bases, and 15 bases lay in between. The CDR3 reads CASSRVGRGEAFF. The CDR3 nucleotides read TGTGCCAGCAGCCGCGTGGGACGAGGCGAAGCTTTCTTT. The full variable domain, in which reference TRBV5-6 and TRBJ1-1 provide the parts outside the CDR3, is DAGVTQSPTHLIKTRGQQVTLRCSPKSGHDTVSWYQQALGQGPQFIFQYYEEEERQRGNFPDRFSGHQFPNYSSELNVNALLLGDSALYLCASSRVGRGEAFFGQGTRLTVV.

This clonotype appeared many times. The chain carries TRBV20-1 and TRBJ1-6; the D gene is possibly TRBD1 (6 bases). With 4 bases removed from V and 10 bases from J, the gap between germline ends came to 20 bases. There are 15 residues in the CDR3. Germline CDR1 reads DFQATT; CDR2 reads SNEGSKA (reference sequence). Written as DNA, the CDR3 is TGCAGTGCTACATCGTTCGGGACACCTAAGTCACCCCTCCACTTT. Residues: CSATSFGTPKSPLHF.

This chain uses TRBV10-3 with TRBJ2-7; D possibly corresponds to TRBD1 (6 bases). V was trimmed by 3 bases and J by 7 bases, leaving 10 bases between them. This CDR3 has 12 residues. In germline, CDR1 is ENHRY, CDR2 SYGVKD. CDR3 DNA: TGTGCCATCAGTGACTGGGGGCGGGAGCAGTACTTC. It yields the protein CAISDWGREQYF.

This chain uses TRBV5-1 with TRBJ2-1; a possible D gene is TRBD2 (6 bases). Trimming took off 0 bases at V and 8 bases at J, with 12 bases between the two ends. CDR1 and CDR2 from the germline V gene are SGHRS and YFSETQ. The CDR3 extends over 14 amino acids. The CDR3 coding sequence is TGCGCCAGCAGCTTGGGGGCGGGGAGCGATGAGCAGTTCTTC. It is translated as CASSLGAGSDEQFF.

This clonotype occurred many times. The chain has TRBV7-2 and TRBJ1-2; D not resolved. V was clipped by 2 bases and J by 2 bases, with 9 bases between them. Germline V gene data show CDR1 as SGHTA and CDR2 as FQGNSA. This CDR3 has 14 amino acids. This chain's CDR3 is CASSLSGLNYGYTF. CDR3 DNA sequence: TGTGCCAGCAGCTTATCAGGACTAAACTATGGCTACACCTTC.

This clonotype was seen repeatedly, ten times or more. The CDR3 here is CATAQDYYNEQFF. The DNA of the CDR3 is TGTGCCACCGCCCAGGACTACTACAATGAGCAGTTCTTC. The V call is TRBV7-2, the J call TRBJ2-1; the D gene is possibly TRBD2 (6 bases). Trimming left V 10 bases short and J 3 bases short, with 13 bases between. Germline values: CDR1 SGHTA, CDR2 FQGNSA. CDR3 length equals 13 residues.

This clonotype showed up many times. The chain has TRBV9 and TRBJ2-5, with TRBD1 matching over 9 bases. The trim removed 2 bases at V and 4 bases at J, leaving 9 bases unmatched. Germline values: CDR1 SGDLS, CDR2 YYNGEE. This CDR3 region has 16 residues. The CDR3, as DNA: TGTGCCAGCAGCGTCCGGCCGGGACAGGGTTTAGAGACCCAGTACTTC. It codes for CASSVRPGQGLETQYF.

Many counts were recorded for this clonotype. The chain employs TRBV6-2 or TRBV6-3 and TRBJ1-2, with D unresolved. V was trimmed by 0 bases and J by 4 bases, leaving 15 bases between them. This CDR3 comprises 16 residues. Germline V lookup: CDR1 MNHEY, CDR2 SVGEGT. In DNA form, the CDR3 reads TGTGCCAGCAGTTACTCTCCGTCCGGCGGATTCTATGGCTACACCTTC. Translating gives CASSYSPSGGFYGYTF.

A few counts support this clonotype. The chain is built from TRBV12-3 or TRBV12-4 and TRBJ1-1; possible D gene TRBD1, 6 bases. The ends were cut back, 6 bases at V and 7 bases at J, with 12 bases in the middle. The CDR3 is 12 residues long. As DNA, the CDR3 is TGTGCCAGCAGCCCAACCAGGGGTGAAGCTTTCTTT. The encoded protein is CASSPTRGEAFF.

The genes are TRBV3-1 and TRBJ1-1; D is unclear. Trimming took 4 bases from V and 4 from J, leaving 13 bases between them. The CDR3 contains 14 residues. The germline gives CDR1 LGHDT, CDR2 YNNKEL (reference sequence). CDR3 bases: TGTGCCAGCAGCCCCGGGCTCCTCTGCACTGAAGCTTTCTTT. This encodes CASSPGLLCTEAFF.

This clonotype was seen ten or more times. The chain is built from TRBV5-1 and TRBJ2-7; TRBD1 is a possible D gene (6 bases). Germline CDR1 reads SGHRS; CDR2 reads YFSETQ. Trimming took off 3 bases at V and 5 bases at J, with 18 bases between the two ends. The CDR3 is 15 residues long. The CDR3, as DNA: TGCGCCAGCAGCTGGAGGCGGACAGATGACAACGAGCAGTACTTC. It codes for CASSWRRTDDNEQYF.

This clonotype was detected many times. The chain combines TRBV11-2 with TRBJ1-5, with a weak D call TRBD1 (6 bases). V was trimmed by 1 base and J by 5 bases, leaving 12 bases between them. Per germline, CDR1 SGHAT and CDR2 FQNNGV. The CDR3 is 15 residues long. This CDR3 reads CASSLVGSGDQPQHF. In DNA, the CDR3 is TGTGCCAGCAGCTTAGTGGGGTCAGGGGATCAGCCCCAGCATTTT.

This clonotype was seen many times. The rearrangement links TRBV5-6 to TRBJ2-7, with TRBD1 matching over 7 bases. CDR3 length: 13 residues. In germline, CDR1 is SGHDT, CDR2 YYEEEE. Unmatched junction bases numbered 7, after V lost 4 bases and J lost 6 bases. DNA of the CDR3: TGTGCCAGCAGCCCAAAGGGGGCGGCCGAGCAGTACGTC. Translating it yields CASSPKGAAEQYV.

This clonotype was seen many times. This sequence joins TRBV12-3 or TRBV12-4 and TRBJ2-2; 8 bases line up with TRBD1. With 3 bases clipped from V and 8 bases from J, the junction kept 5 bases outside the gene matches. This CDR3 has 14 residues. DNA for the CDR3: TGTGCCAGCAGTTTCAGGGGGCTAACTGGGGAGCTGTTTTTT. Translated, it gives CASSFRGLTGELFF.

This clonotype was seen many times. The rearrangement joins TRBV5-6 to TRBJ2-7, with TRBD1 as a possible D gene (6 bases). CDR3 size: 13 residues. V lost 2 bases, J lost 7 bases, and 13 bases lay in between. Germline loops: CDR1 SGHDT, CDR2 YYEEEE. As DNA, the CDR3 is TGTGCCAGCAGCTTTCTGGGGGCGGGTGAGCAGTACTTC. Translating gives CASSFLGAGEQYF.

This clonotype has at least ten counts. This sequence joins TRBV12-3 or TRBV12-4 and TRBJ1-2, with D unclear. The CDR3 length is 14 residues. The ends were cut back, 6 bases at V and 7 bases at J, with 18 bases in the middle. For the CDR3, the DNA is TGTGCCAGCAGCTCCTTGGGTTTGGGTTTTGGCTACACCTTC. It yields the protein CASSSLGLGFGYTF.

Many counts were recorded for this clonotype. The chain uses TRBV5-4 and TRBJ2-1; D remains unclear. CDR1 and CDR2 (germline): SGHNT, YYREEE (reference sequence). The CDR3 contains 15 residues. V lost 1 base to trimming and J lost 1 base, with 9 bases between them. Here the CDR3 reads CASSLMTSSYNEQFF. In DNA, the CDR3 is TGTGCCAGCAGCTTGATGACGAGTTCCTACAATGAGCAGTTCTTC. Variable domain in full (rest from reference TRBV5-4 and TRBJ2-1): ETGVTQSPTHLIKTRGQQVTLRCSSQSGHNTVSWYQQALGQGPQFIFQYYREEENGRGNFPPRFSGLQFPNYSSELNVNALELDDSALYLCASSLMTSSYNEQFFGPGTRLTVL.

The V and J genes are TRBV4-2 and TRBJ1-2, with TRBD1 as a possible D gene (6 bases). The germline gives CDR1 LGHNA, CDR2 YNFKEQ. The CDR3 sequence is 15 residues long. V was cut by 4 bases and J by 5 bases, with 17 bases left in between. CDR3 residues: CASSPDSSLEYGYTF. The CDR3 DNA reads TGTGCCAGCAGCCCGGACAGTTCTTTAGAATATGGCTACACCTTC.

This chain's CDR3 is CATRNRGADSYTEAFF. The CDR3 DNA is TGTGCCACCAGGAACAGGGGGGCCGACTCATACACTGAAGCTTTCTTT. The chain employs TRBV6-2 or TRBV6-3 and TRBJ1-1, with TRBD1 identical over 8 bases. CDR3 size: 16 residues. CDR1 is MNHEY and CDR2 is SVGEGT in the germline V gene. V lost 10 bases, J lost 3 bases, and 16 bases stayed unmatched.

The gene calls are TRBV3-1 and TRBJ2-3; D not certain. CDR1 LGHDT and CDR2 YNNKEL come from the germline V gene (reference sequence). The CDR3 covers 14 residues. V was clipped by 1 base and J by 8 bases, with 13 bases between them. The CDR3 loop is CASSQVVPYGTQYF. For the CDR3, the DNA is TGTGCCAGCAGCCAAGTGGTGCCCTACGGTACGCAGTATTTT.

This clonotype turned up a few times. The chain's CDR3 is CSGQTGDSNQPQHF. The DNA for the CDR3 is TGCAGTGGTCAGACTGGGGATAGCAATCAGCCCCAGCATTTT. The chain recombines TRBV20-1 with TRBJ1-5; D gene uncertain. Germline CDR1 and CDR2: DFQATT and SNEGSKA (reference sequence). CDR3 length: 14 amino acids. Trimming stripped 7 bases from V and 0 bases from J, with 13 bases between.

There are many counts of this clonotype. The chain links TRBV3-1 to TRBJ2-1, with a possible D match to TRBD1 (5 bases). CDR1 and CDR2 (germline): LGHDT, YNNKEL (reference sequence). Trimming cost V 2 bases and J 6 bases, with 14 bases left between them. CDR3 length equals 15 residues. CDR3 sequence (DNA): TGTGCCAGCAGCCAACAAACTACAGGCGTCAATGAGCAGTTCTTC. Translating gives CASSQQTTGVNEQFF.

This clonotype occurred many times. The chain uses TRBV28 and TRBJ2-2; D gene unclear. From germline, CDR1 is MDHEN and CDR2 SYDVKM. This CDR3 is built from 13 residues. V was cut by 4 bases and J by 1 base, with 4 bases left in between. CDR3 coding DNA: TGTGCCAGCAGTTCTCAGAACACCGGGGAGCTGTTTTTT. Translating gives CASSSQNTGELFF.

There are many counts of this clonotype. V is TRBV25-1 and J is TRBJ2-7, with 11 bases fitting TRBD1. Germline CDR1 reads MGHDK; CDR2 reads SYGVNS. After removal of 8 bases from V and 6 bases from J, the junction contained 9 bases not matched to a gene. This CDR3 spans 14 amino acids. The CDR3 region has the DNA TGTGCCAGCGGAGGGACAGGGGGTTGGAGCGAGCAGTACTTC. It encodes CASGGTGGWSEQYF.

This clonotype was observed a handful of times. The chain links TRBV12-3 or TRBV12-4 to TRBJ1-5, with TRBD1 matching 8 bases. V lost 4 bases, J lost 6 bases, and 5 bases stayed unmatched. CDR3 size: 14 residues. CDR3 DNA: TGTGCCAGCAGTTCGCAGGGGGCGAGTCAGCCCCAGCATTTT. Amino acids: CASSSQGASQPQHF.